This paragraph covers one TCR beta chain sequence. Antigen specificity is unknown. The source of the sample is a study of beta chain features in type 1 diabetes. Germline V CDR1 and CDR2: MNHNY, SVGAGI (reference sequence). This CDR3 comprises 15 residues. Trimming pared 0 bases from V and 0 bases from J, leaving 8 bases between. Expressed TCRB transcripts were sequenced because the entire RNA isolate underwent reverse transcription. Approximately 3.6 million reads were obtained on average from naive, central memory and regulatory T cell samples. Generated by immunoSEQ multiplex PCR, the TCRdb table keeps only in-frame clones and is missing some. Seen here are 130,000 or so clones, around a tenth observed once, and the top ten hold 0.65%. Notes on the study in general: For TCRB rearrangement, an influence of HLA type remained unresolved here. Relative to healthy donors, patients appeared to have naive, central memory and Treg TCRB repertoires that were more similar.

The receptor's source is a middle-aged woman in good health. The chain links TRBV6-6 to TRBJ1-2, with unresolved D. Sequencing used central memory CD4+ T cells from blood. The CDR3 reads CASSYSSIANYGYTF. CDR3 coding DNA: TGTGCCAGCAGTTACTCATCGATAGCTAACTATGGCTACACCTTC.